The 28 T cell receptor beta chains below were found in one sample sequenced in a study of radiotherapy plus CTLA-4 blockade in lung cancer. This table comes from immunoSEQ multiplex PCR, and its TCRdb copy is limited to in-frame clones, with some not included. This table holds some 66,000 clones, about four fifths found once. Source: peripheral blood, taken from a patient treated with radiotherapy plus ipilimumab. These receptors were taken from a human donor with non-small cell lung cancer who had a partial response to radiotherapy plus ipilimumab.

The rearrangement links TRBV27 to TRBJ1-5, with D maybe TRBD1 (6 bases). Trimming removed 5 bases at V and 5 bases at J, with 10 bases between. Germline V gene lookup returns CDR1 MNHEY and CDR2 SMNVEV (reference sequence). The length of the CDR3 is 13 residues. In nucleotides, the CDR3 is TGTGCCAGCAGTACCCGGACAGATCAGCCCCAGCATTTT. Translated, it gives CASSTRTDQPQHF.

This sequence joins TRBV11-2 and TRBJ2-2, with 7 nucleotides matching TRBD1. Germline V gene sequence: CDR1 SGHAT, CDR2 FQNNGV. The CDR3 spans 14 residues. The V gene end was trimmed by 3 bases and the J gene end by 9 bases; junction bases not matched to a gene: 7. Here the CDR3 reads CASSLGQSFRELFF. CDR3 DNA sequence: TGTGCCAGCAGCTTGGGACAGAGCTTCCGGGAGCTGTTTTTT.

The chain couples TRBV19 to TRBJ2-1; 10 bases align to TRBD1. V shed 4 bases and J 4 bases; nucleotides not matched to a gene: 4. This CDR3 has 15 residues. Germline V gene lookup returns CDR1 LNHDA and CDR2 SQIVND (reference sequence). The CDR3 reads CASSKGQGIYNEQFF. For the CDR3, the DNA is TGTGCCAGTAGTAAGGGACAGGGGATATACAATGAGCAGTTCTTC. The full variable domain, completed using reference TRBV19 and TRBJ2-1, is DGGITQSPKYLFRKEGQNVTLSCEQNLNHDAMYWYRQDPGQGLRLIYYSQIVNDFQKGDIAEGYSVSREKKESFPLTVTSAQKNPTAFYLCASSKGQGIYNEQFFGPGTRLTVL.

This sequence joins TRBV5-6 and TRBJ2-3; TRBD1 aligns across 10 bases. V lost 7 bases, J lost 3 bases, and 8 bases stayed unmatched. Germline lookup yields CDR1 SGHDT and CDR2 YYEEEE. This CDR3 has 15 residues. CDR3 in amino acids: CASLLRDRGTDTQYF. DNA for the CDR3: TGTGCCAGCTTGCTGAGGGACAGGGGAACAGATACGCAGTATTTT.

The V gene is TRBV5-1, the J gene TRBJ1-6; D may be TRBD1 (5 bases). Germline CDR1 and CDR2: SGHRS and YFSETQ. The ends were cut back, 4 bases at V and 12 bases at J, with 20 bases in the middle. This CDR3 spans 15 amino acids. The CDR3 DNA sequence: TGCGCCAGCAGCCCTCTAGCTGGGGGGACCCAACCCCTCCACTTT. Residues: CASSPLAGGTQPLHF.

The chain couples TRBV5-1 to TRBJ1-3; 9 nucleotides line up with TRBD1. The ends lost 3 bases at V and 4 bases at J; junction bases unmatched: 2. The CDR3 is made up of 14 amino acids. In germline, CDR1 is SGHRS, CDR2 YFSETQ. CDR3 region: CASSSGTGGNTIYF. CDR3 sequence (DNA): TGCGCCAGCAGCTCCGGGACAGGGGGAAACACCATATATTTT.

The chain employs TRBV7-2 and TRBJ2-7, with D possibly TRBD2 on 5 matching bases. Per the germline V gene, CDR1 is SGHTA and CDR2 is FQGNSA. CDR3 size: 15 residues. Trimming removed 6 bases at V and 0 bases at J, with 15 bases between. The CDR3 is CASSIEGDSSYEQYF. The DNA of the CDR3 is TGTGCCAGCAGTATAGAGGGAGATTCCTCCTACGAGCAGTACTTC. Full variable domain (missing parts from reference TRBV7-2 and TRBJ2-7): GAGVSQSPSNKVTEKGKDVELRCDPISGHTALYWYRQSLGQGLEFLIYFQGNSAPDKSGLPSDRFSAERTGGSVSTLTIQRTQQEDSAVYLCASSIEGDSSYEQYFGPGTRLTVT.

This chain links TRBV28 with TRBJ1-5, with D perhaps TRBD1 (5 bases). The CDR3 contains 15 residues. From germline, CDR1 is MDHEN and CDR2 SYDVKM. With 10 bases removed from V and 2 bases from J, the gap between germline ends came to 18 bases. The CDR3 spells CATLRSTGGNQPQHF. The CDR3 nucleotides are TGTGCCACCCTCCGGTCCACGGGGGGCAATCAGCCCCAGCATTTT.

This chain connects TRBV28 to TRBJ2-3, with 7 nucleotides matching TRBD2. The germline gives CDR1 MDHEN, CDR2 SYDVKM. The CDR3 covers 16 residues. Trimming took 7 bases from V and 2 from J; bases not matched to a gene: 12. CDR3 loop: CASTPGIAGFTDTQYF. The DNA for the CDR3 is TGTGCCAGCACCCCGGGAATAGCGGGCTTCACAGATACGCAGTATTTT.

The chain uses TRBV11-2 and TRBJ2-5; TRBD1 matches 11 bases. J lost 5 bases, V lost 5 bases, and 10 bases had no gene match. Germline V lookup: CDR1 SGHAT, CDR2 FQNNGV. The CDR3 has 16 residues. CDR3 sequence reads: CASSLGQGARVETQYF. The CDR3 DNA reads TGTGCCAGCAGCCTAGGACAGGGGGCGCGTGTGGAGACCCAGTACTTC.

This clone was counted once. This rearrangement joins TRBV15 to TRBJ1-1; D is ambiguous. The germline V gene has CDR1 LNHNV and CDR2 YYDKDF (reference sequence). The CDR3 is 14 amino acids. The ends were cut back, 1 base at V and 6 bases at J, with 12 bases in the middle. The CDR3 DNA reads TGTGCCACCAGCAGAGGGCAGGATCTATCTGAAGCTTTCTTT. The encoded protein is CATSRGQDLSEAFF.

In regard to this clone: The sample carries other DNA sequences with the same CDR3. The chain uses TRBV7-3 and TRBJ2-1; 8 nucleotides line up with TRBD2. Germline CDR1 SGHTA, CDR2 FQGTGA. V shed 0 bases, J shed 2 bases, and the junction held 0 bases outside the gene matches. The CDR3 extends over 15 amino acids. The CDR3 region has the DNA TGTGCCAGCAGCTTAACTAGCGGGACCTACAATGAGCAGTTCTTC. This gives the protein CASSLTSGTYNEQFF.

The rearrangement uses TRBV5-1 and TRBJ1-3; 12 bases line up with TRBD1. CDR1 and CDR2 from the germline V gene are SGHRS and YFSETQ. This CDR3 has 16 residues. With V trimmed by 3 bases and J by 8 bases, 9 bases remained unmatched. CDR3 sequence: CASSSLGDRGPDTIYF. Here the CDR3 DNA reads TGCGCCAGCAGCTCCCTTGGGGACAGGGGGCCGGACACCATATATTTT.

V and J are TRBV9 and TRBJ2-5; 12 nucleotides line up with TRBD2. The V gene's germline CDR1 is SGDLS and CDR2 YYNGEE. CDR3 length equals 16 residues. V trimming: 3 bases; J trimming: 4 bases; junction bases outside the gene matches: 7. DNA of the CDR3: TGTGCCAGCAGCGCTAGCGGGAGGGCCGGTCGAGAGACCCAGTACTTC. Encoded protein: CASSASGRAGRETQYF.

The rearrangement uses TRBV5-1 and TRBJ2-5, with 11 bases matching TRBD1. Unmatched junction bases numbered 10, after V lost 7 bases and J lost 5 bases. Germline CDR1 SGHRS, CDR2 YFSETQ. This CDR3 is built from 15 residues. This chain's CDR3 is CASSFPGQGVETQYF. The CDR3 bases are TGCGCCAGCTCCTTTCCGGGACAGGGGGTTGAGACCCAGTACTTC. The entire variable domain, with the rest obtained from reference TRBV5-1 and TRBJ2-5, is as follows: KAGVTQTPRYLIKTRGQQVTLSCSPISGHRSVSWYQQTPGQGLQFLFEYFSETQRNKGNFPGRFSGRQFSNSRSEMNVSTLELGDSALYLCASSFPGQGVETQYFGPGTRLLVL.

In its sample, this clone was seen a few times. The chain has TRBV7-2 and TRBJ1-1; possibly TRBD1 for D (6 bases). Between the trimmed V and J ends, which lost 3 bases and 5 bases, there was a span of 10 bases. This CDR3 comprises 13 residues. CDR1 is SGHTA and CDR2 is FQGNSA in the germline V gene. The CDR3 nucleotides are TGTGCCAGCAGCTTCGGGGGGCCGACTGAAGCTTTCTTT. Residues: CASSFGGPTEAFF.

This clone was detected only a few times. This chain uses TRBV28 with TRBJ1-5; no clear D gene. V was shortened by 1 base and J by 3 bases, with 10 bases between the two germline ends. Looked up from germline, CDR1 is MDHEN and CDR2 is SYDVKM. The CDR3 totals 15 residues. For the CDR3, the DNA is TGTGCCAGCAGTTTATCTCCAGGAAACAATCAGCCCCAGCATTTT. It encodes CASSLSPGNNQPQHF.

This rearrangement joins TRBV19 to TRBJ2-1, with D perhaps TRBD1 (5 bases). V lost 6 bases and J lost 0, with 12 bases in between. The CDR3 length is 15 residues. CDR1 is LNHDA and CDR2 is SQIVND in the germline V gene (reference sequence). This CDR3 is CASSPRDSSYNEQFF. DNA for the CDR3: TGTGCCAGTAGCCCTAGAGACAGCTCCTACAATGAGCAGTTCTTC.

This chain connects TRBV28 to TRBJ1-2, with D possibly matching TRBD1 (5 bases). Trimming removed 4 bases from V and 5 bases from J, with 5 bases in between. The CDR3 has 11 residues. Germline V gene data show CDR1 as MDHEN and CDR2 as SYDVKM. The CDR3 nucleotides are TGTGCCAGCAGTTCAGGGTATGGCTACACCTTC. Amino acid sequence: CASSSGYGYTF.

The chain is built from TRBV27 and TRBJ2-5, with D possibly matching TRBD1 (6 bases). CDR1 is MNHEY and CDR2 is SMNVEV in the germline V gene (reference sequence). V was cut by 3 bases and J by 5 bases, with 10 bases left in between. The CDR3 spans 13 residues. The CDR3 nucleotides read TGTGCCAGCAGTTTCCAGGGGACGGAGACCCAGTACTTC. It specifies CASSFQGTETQYF.

This clone was seen a single time. The chain carries TRBV4-2 and TRBJ2-7, with a possible D match to TRBD1 (7 bases). Trimming stripped 1 base from V and 5 bases from J, with 18 bases between. Germline values: CDR1 LGHNA, CDR2 YNFKEQ. The CDR3 extends over 16 amino acids. The CDR3 here is CASSQAPWQGGNEQYF. CDR3 nucleotide sequence: TGTGCCAGCAGCCAAGCCCCGTGGCAGGGGGGCAACGAGCAGTACTTC.

The chain couples TRBV11-2 to TRBJ2-5, with 14 bases identical to TRBD2. Germline lookup yields CDR1 SGHAT and CDR2 FQNNGV. The length of the CDR3 is 17 residues. The J segment lost 1 base and the V segment lost 4 bases, leaving 5 bases of the junction unmatched. The CDR3 loop reads CASSYSGLAGAQETQYF. CDR3 coding DNA: TGTGCCAGCAGCTACTCGGGACTAGCGGGAGCCCAAGAGACCCAGTACTTC.

This clone showed up just once. The gene calls are TRBV29-1 and TRBJ2-1; D is possibly TRBD2 (6 bases). Trimming took off 7 bases at V and 3 bases at J, with 13 bases between the two ends. The CDR3 spans 13 residues. Germline CDR1 SQVTM, CDR2 ANQGSEA. CDR3 sequence: CSATPGSYNEQFF. CDR3 coding DNA: TGCAGCGCCACCCCCGGGAGCTACAATGAGCAGTTCTTC.

The chain employs TRBV5-1 and TRBJ2-3; D possibly corresponds to TRBD2 (5 bases). Germline V gene lookup returns CDR1 SGHRS and CDR2 YFSETQ. V gave up 5 bases and J gave up 2 bases, with 18 bases separating them. The CDR3 consists of 16 residues. The CDR3 nucleotides are TGCGCCAGCAGGCCAGATATAGCGCGAGCCACAGATACGCAGTATTTT. It specifies CASRPDIARATDTQYF.

V is TRBV7-3 and J is TRBJ1-6; the D gene is possibly TRBD1 (5 bases). The CDR3 runs 12 residues. The V gene lost 4 bases and the J gene lost 7 bases, with 5 bases spanning the gap. The germline V gene has CDR1 SGHTA and CDR2 FQGTGA. This CDR3 reads CASSSGNSPLHF. The CDR3 nucleotides are TGTGCCAGCAGCTCAGGGAATTCACCCCTCCACTTT.

The count of this clone is one. This chain connects TRBV7-2 to TRBJ2-1; 7 positions match TRBD2. The CDR3 contains 15 residues. The junction had 8 bases not matched to a gene; V was cut back by 3 bases and J by 6 bases. In germline, CDR1 is SGHTA, CDR2 FQGNSA. CDR3 sequence (DNA): TGTGCCAGCAGCTTTAGTGGGAGGGTCGGCAATGAGCAGTTCTTC. Translating it yields CASSFSGRVGNEQFF.

V and J are TRBV5-1 and TRBJ2-7, with 7 bases identical to TRBD2. The CDR3 consists of 14 residues. Looked up from germline, CDR1 is SGHRS and CDR2 is YFSETQ. V dropped 0 bases and J dropped 7; count of bases not matched to a gene: 7. The CDR3 is CASSLGLAEGEQYF. CDR3 nucleotide sequence: TGCGCCAGCAGCTTGGGGCTAGCGGAGGGAGAGCAGTACTTC.

CDR3 DNA sequence: TGTGCCAGCAGTTTGACTAGCGGGAGGCTCGACGAGCAGTACTTC. It translates to CASSLTSGRLDEQYF. V and J are TRBV27 and TRBJ2-7, with 13 bases lining up with TRBD2. Germline V gene sequence: CDR1 MNHEY, CDR2 SMNVEV (reference sequence). The CDR3 consists of 15 residues. J gave up 5 bases and V 3 bases, and 4 bases lay outside the gene matches.